The 10 T cell receptor beta chains presented below share a single source sample, sequenced in a study of T-cell memory formation after mild COVID-19. TCRdb fed the 5' RACE reads into MiXCR, producing one record per CDR3 protein. Of around 220,000 distinct CDR3 sequences listed, about 15% were seen once; the top ten hold about 3.5%. Specimen: PBMCs or a T cell subset sorted from them (not recorded which). These receptors were obtained from a man aged 18 to 29 who had mild COVID-19 (a few samples of this study predate the infection). Cell type and time point are not known.

This clonotype was recorded a few times. The chain joins TRBV28 to TRBJ2-7; D uncertain. Per germline, CDR1 MDHEN and CDR2 SYDVKM. This CDR3 contains 16 residues. Trimming removed 5 bases at V and 6 bases at J, with 23 bases between. CDR3 sequence reads: CASSESYRAIFTEQYV. DNA for the CDR3: TGTGCCAGCAGTGAAAGCTACCGGGCCATCTTCACCGAGCAGTACGTC.

This rearrangement joins TRBV5-1 to TRBJ2-2; 8 positions match TRBD1. With 3 bases clipped from V and 7 bases from J, the junction kept 2 bases outside the gene matches. There are 13 residues in the CDR3. Germline V gives CDR1 SGHRS, CDR2 YFSETQ. For the CDR3, the DNA is TGCGCCAGCAGCTCGACAGGGGACGGGGAGCTGTTTTTT. It is translated as CASSSTGDGELFF.

The V and J genes are TRBV20-1 and TRBJ2-3; 8 nucleotides match TRBD2. The CDR3 totals 12 residues. Germline CDR1 and CDR2: DFQATT and SNEGSKA (reference sequence). The CDR3 DNA reads TGCACCACGGGGGGGCGGGTAGATACGCAGTATTTT. This codes for CTTGGRVDTQYF.

V is TRBV20-1 and J is TRBJ1-4, with 7 bases lining up with TRBD1. This CDR3 comprises 14 residues. J was trimmed by 8 bases and V by 1 base; bases with no gene match: 7. The germline gives CDR1 DFQATT, CDR2 SNEGSKA (reference sequence). The DNA of the CDR3 is TGCAGTGCTAGAGGGAGGCAGGGGGACGAAAAACTGTTTTTT. Encoded protein: CSARGRQGDEKLFF.

This clonotype was detected many times. The V gene is TRBV5-1, the J gene TRBJ1-1; D unresolved. The CDR3 consists of 14 residues. With 4 bases removed from V and 4 bases from J, the gap between germline ends came to 14 bases. CDR1 and CDR2 from the germline V gene are SGHRS and YFSETQ. The CDR3 loop reads CASSPTDVRTEAFF. The CDR3 DNA sequence: TGCGCCAGCAGCCCGACCGACGTCCGCACTGAAGCTTTCTTT.

This chain joins TRBV6-6 and TRBJ1-2; tentatively, D is TRBD1 (5 bases). CDR3 length equals 12 residues. Germline-derived CDR1 and CDR2 are MNHNY and SVGAGI (reference sequence). Deletions cut 7 bases from V and 13 bases from J, with 19 bases between. The CDR3 region is CASNPRGVSGTF. DNA for the CDR3: TGTGCCAGCAACCCGCGGGGGGTTTCTGGCACCTTC.

This clonotype was observed a handful of times. The chain employs TRBV20-1 and TRBJ1-2; D uncertain. The CDR3 sequence is 13 residues long. Trimming cost V 0 bases and J 1 base, with 6 bases left between them. The germline V gene has CDR1 DFQATT and CDR2 SNEGSKA (reference sequence). CDR3 protein: CSARDTVNYGYTF. Here the CDR3 DNA reads TGCAGTGCTAGAGATACAGTTAACTATGGCTACACCTTC.

The genes are TRBV11-3 and TRBJ2-1; no reliable D call. The germline CDR1 and CDR2 sequences are SGHNT and YENEEA. The CDR3 runs 14 residues. The V end was cut by 5 bases, the J end by 5 bases, with 13 bases between. The CDR3 coding sequence is TGTGCCAGCAGCCTCGGACGAGCCAACAATGAGCAGTTCTTC. Its protein product is CASSLGRANNEQFF.

The chain links TRBV4-1 to TRBJ2-7, with a possible D match to TRBD2 (5 bases). The CDR3 has 16 amino acids. V was shortened by 0 bases and J by 2 bases, with 14 bases between the two germline ends. The germline V gene encodes CDR1 MGHRA and CDR2 YSYEKL. The CDR3 nucleotides read TGCGCCAGCAGCCAAGATCTGAGGGCCCCGGCCTACGAGCAGTACTTC. It is translated as CASSQDLRAPAYEQYF.

This clonotype was observed a handful of times. The chain joins TRBV12-3 or TRBV12-4 to TRBJ2-1; no clear D gene. This CDR3 region has 15 residues. The germline V and J ends were trimmed by 3 bases and 0 bases, with 9 bases remaining between them. This CDR3 reads CASSFELSSYNEQFF. CDR3 DNA sequence: TGTGCCAGCAGTTTTGAGTTAAGCTCCTACAATGAGCAGTTCTTC.